Listed here are 18 T cell receptor beta chains from one sample, sequenced in a study of CD8 T cells in Susac syndrome. Random hexamers served to reverse transcribe roughly 0.5 to 1 ug RNA. TCRdb passed the immunoSEQ multiplex PCR reads through MiXCR, listing each CDR3 protein once. This sample carries fewer than 35,000 distinct CDR3 sequences, 94% of them seen once, and the ten largest clones take 0.27%. Sequencing was performed on CD8+ T cells from PBMCs. These receptors all come from a human donor in good health.

The genes are TRBV29-1 and TRBJ1-1; 8 bases are shared with TRBD1. The CDR3 extends over 14 amino acids. Germline V gene data show CDR1 as SQVTM and CDR2 as ANQGSEA. V dropped 6 bases and J dropped 0; count of bases not matched to a gene: 6. The CDR3 reads CSVGGQGMNTEAFF. CDR3 bases: TGCAGCGTGGGAGGACAGGGAATGAACACTGAAGCTTTCTTT.

This chain connects TRBV5-1 to TRBJ1-2; 7 bases line up with TRBD1. CDR1 SGHRS and CDR2 YFSETQ come from the germline V gene. Trimming at V came to 4 bases and at J to 3 bases, leaving 12 bases not matched to a gene. The CDR3 has 16 residues. CDR3 in amino acids: CASSLSPDRVDYGYTF. The CDR3 coding sequence is TGCGCCAGCAGCCTAAGCCCCGACAGGGTTGACTATGGCTACACCTTC.

The chain links TRBV6-2 or TRBV6-3 to TRBJ2-1; 11 nucleotides match TRBD2. Trimming cost V 6 bases and J 5 bases; bases outside gene matches: 6. Germline-derived CDR1 and CDR2 are MNHEY and SVGEGT. CDR3 length equals 15 residues. Here the CDR3 reads CASSPQLAGDNEQFF. The CDR3 DNA reads as TGTGCCAGCAGCCCCCAACTAGCGGGGGACAATGAGCAGTTCTTC.

The gene calls are TRBV5-6 and TRBJ2-1; the D call may be TRBD1 or TRBD2 (6 bases each). Germline lookup yields CDR1 SGHDT and CDR2 YYEEEE. This CDR3 contains 15 residues. Between the trimmed V and J ends, which lost 7 bases and 4 bases, there was a span of 18 bases. The CDR3 loop reads CASSRSGAGYNEQFF. The CDR3 DNA follows: TGTGCCAGCTCACGTTCGGGGGCGGGATACAATGAGCAGTTCTTC.

This chain joins TRBV3-1 and TRBJ2-7; 10 bases align to TRBD2. Germline CDR1 and CDR2: LGHDT and YNNKEL (reference sequence). CDR3 length equals 14 residues. Germline trimming cut 4 bases from V and 5 bases from J; bases unmatched to any gene: 5. The CDR3 reads CASSPWTSGHEQYF. The CDR3 nucleotides are TGTGCCAGCAGCCCTTGGACTAGCGGCCACGAGCAGTACTTC.

The V and J genes are TRBV11-2 and TRBJ2-1; the match to TRBD2 covers 13 bases. Germline CDR1 SGHAT, CDR2 FQNNGV. This CDR3 comprises 18 residues. Losses at the gene ends were 5 bases for V and 3 bases for J; bases not matched to a gene: 10. The CDR3 spells CASSPNRLAGGRYNEQFF. The CDR3 DNA follows: TGTGCCAGCAGCCCAAATAGACTAGCGGGGGGCCGCTACAATGAGCAGTTCTTC.

The chain has TRBV3-1 and TRBJ2-3; maybe TRBD2 (5 bases). The length of the CDR3 is 16 residues. V was cut by 4 bases and J by 3 bases, with 17 bases left in between. Germline CDR1 and CDR2: LGHDT and YNNKEL (reference sequence). The CDR3 here is CASSRGPDIVTDTQYF. The DNA of the CDR3 is TGTGCCAGCAGCCGAGGGCCCGATATCGTTACAGATACGCAGTATTTT.

The chain employs TRBV9 and TRBJ2-3, with D tentatively TRBD1 or TRBD2 (6 bases each). Germline V gives CDR1 SGDLS, CDR2 YYNGEE. There are 17 residues in the CDR3. Trimming pared 0 bases from V and 2 bases from J, leaving 16 bases between. The CDR3 here is CASSVAMGGWFTDTQYF. Written as DNA, the CDR3 is TGTGCCAGCAGCGTAGCGATGGGGGGCTGGTTCACAGATACGCAGTATTTT. Looking up the rest from reference TRBV9 and TRBJ2-3 gives the full variable domain: DSGVTQTPKHLITATGQRVTLRCSPRSGDLSVYWYQQSLDQGLQFLIQYYNGEERAKGNILERFSAQQFPDLHSELNLSSLELGDSALYFCASSVAMGGWFTDTQYFGPGTRLTVL.

V gene TRBV6-1 combines with J gene TRBJ2-3, with no clear D. V lost 3 bases to trimming and J lost 2 bases, with 9 bases between them. The CDR3 runs 14 residues. From germline, CDR1 is MNHNS and CDR2 SASEGT. CDR3 sequence: CASSDIGYTDTQYF. The CDR3 DNA follows: TGTGCCAGCAGTGATATAGGGTACACAGATACGCAGTATTTT.

The V call is TRBV10-3, the J call TRBJ2-5; D gene ambiguous. This CDR3 spans 15 amino acids. V lost 2 bases, J lost 7 bases, and 17 bases lay in between. In germline, CDR1 is ENHRY, CDR2 SYGVKD. The CDR3 loop reads CAISEREIVLGTQYF. Here the CDR3 DNA reads TGTGCCATCAGTGAGCGAGAGATCGTCCTCGGGACCCAGTACTTC.

This chain uses TRBV3-1 with TRBJ2-2, with D tentatively TRBD1 (6 bases). Germline CDR1 reads LGHDT; CDR2 reads YNNKEL (reference sequence). This CDR3 contains 16 residues. Deletions cut 1 base from V and 7 bases from J, with 16 bases between. The CDR3: CASSQGKGEWIGELFF. The CDR3 DNA reads TGTGCCAGCAGCCAAGGGAAGGGGGAGTGGATCGGGGAGCTGTTTTTT.

The chain combines TRBV5-6 with TRBJ1-6, with no clear D. V lost 0 bases, J lost 8 bases, and 15 bases lay in between. Germline CDR1 is SGHDT and CDR2 is YYEEEE. The CDR3 sequence is 16 residues long. CDR3 protein: CASSLGRREADSPLHF. CDR3 nucleotides: TGTGCCAGCAGCTTGGGTCGGCGGGAAGCCGATTCACCCCTCCACTTT.

This chain links TRBV6-2 or TRBV6-3 with TRBJ2-1, with D possibly matching TRBD2 (6 bases). CDR1 is MNHEY, CDR2 SVGEGT, per germline. Trimming removed 5 bases at V and 1 base at J, with 12 bases between. This CDR3 spans 15 amino acids. The CDR3 region has the DNA TGTGCCAGCAGTGCAAGACTAGGATCCTACAATGAGCAGTTCTTC. Protein product: CASSARLGSYNEQFF.

The gene calls are TRBV6-2 or TRBV6-3 and TRBJ2-7, with TRBD1 matching 10 bases. CDR1 is MNHEY, CDR2 SVGEGT, per germline. CDR3 length equals 15 residues. V gave up 6 bases and J gave up 0 bases; unmatched junction bases: 5. This CDR3 reads CASSSGQGSSYEQYF. Written as DNA, the CDR3 is TGTGCCAGCAGCTCGGGACAGGGGAGCTCCTACGAGCAGTACTTC.

This clonotype has just one count. V gene TRBV3-1 combines with J gene TRBJ2-5, with 7 bases matching TRBD1. CDR3 length: 15 amino acids. Germline CDR1 LGHDT, CDR2 YNNKEL (reference sequence). Trimming removed 9 bases from V and 1 base from J; junction bases left unmatched: 11. CDR3 nucleotide sequence: TGTGCCAGTTCGGCCAACAGGGGCCTCCAAGAGACCCAGTACTTC. Translation: CASSANRGLQETQYF.

The chain has TRBV4-1 and TRBJ1-4; D unclear. With 2 bases removed from V and 3 bases from J, the gap between germline ends came to 4 bases. The CDR3 extends over 13 amino acids. Germline values: CDR1 MGHRA, CDR2 YSYEKL. The CDR3 protein is CASSQRPNEKLFF. CDR3 bases: TGCGCCAGCAGCCAAAGGCCTAATGAAAAACTGTTTTTT.

V gene TRBV7-2 combines with J gene TRBJ1-3; a possible D gene is TRBD1 (5 bases). The CDR3 length is 14 residues. Trimming took 5 bases from V and 2 from J, leaving 10 bases between them. Germline CDR1 SGHTA, CDR2 FQGNSA. The CDR3: CASSPGLAGNTIYF. As DNA, the CDR3 is TGTGCCAGCAGCCCAGGGCTCGCTGGAAACACCATATATTTT.

This sequence joins TRBV12-3 or TRBV12-4 and TRBJ2-1, with 7 bases aligning to TRBD2. The CDR3 runs 15 residues. V trimming: 2 bases; J trimming: 3 bases; junction bases outside the gene matches: 4. The CDR3 DNA reads as TGTGCCAGCAGTTTACAGGGAGGGTACTACAATGAGCAGTTCTTC. It codes for CASSLQGGYYNEQFF.